These 2 T cell receptor beta chains share one sample of origin, sequenced in a study of blood T cell repertoires in COVID-19. The method was immunoSEQ multiplex PCR; TCRdb's version includes in-frame clones alone and lacks a portion of them. This repertoire shows hundreds of thousands of clones, about nine tenths found once; its top ten account for 9.5% to 13%. Sequenced input: peripheral blood. Receptors originate from a man aged 50 to 60 with COVID-19, enrolled during active disease.

This chain connects TRBV29-1 to TRBJ1-1; 10 positions match TRBD1. In germline, CDR1 is SQVTM, CDR2 ANQGSEA. The CDR3 extends over 13 amino acids. V shed 7 bases, J shed 5 bases, and the junction held 7 bases outside the gene matches. CDR3 sequence reads: CSARTGGKTEAFF. As DNA, the CDR3 is TGCAGCGCCCGGACAGGGGGGAAAACTGAAGCTTTCTTT. Drawing the rest from reference TRBV29-1 and TRBJ1-1, the complete variable domain is SAVISQKPSRDICQRGTSLTIQCQVDSQVTMMFWYRQQPGQSLTLIATANQGSEATYESGFVIDKFPISRPNLTFSTLTVSNMSPEDSSIYLCSARTGGKTEAFFGQGTRLTVV.

The chain has TRBV5-6 and TRBJ1-5; D is unclear. Between the trimmed V and J ends, which lost 4 bases and 7 bases, there was a span of 18 bases. The CDR3 loop spans 15 amino acids. CDR1 is SGHDT and CDR2 is YYEEEE in the germline V gene. CDR3 residues: CASSVTGSAFQPQHF. The DNA for the CDR3 is TGTGCCAGCAGCGTCACCGGGAGCGCATTCCAGCCCCAGCATTTT.